This record concerns one T cell receptor beta chain sequence. Antigen: not known. The sample is drawn from a study of radiotherapy plus CTLA-4 blockade in lung cancer. Whole-study context: Disease control was achieved by 31% of patients, and objective responses by 18%. Whole-study findings and limits: Per reports, early blood T cell clone dynamics, plus interferon-beta, forecast response most strongly. After radiotherapy and ipilimumab, tumor-derived clones expanded in peripheral blood.

Assay: immunoSEQ multiplex PCR; the TCRdb copy retains only in-frame clones and omits some. Here the sample spans roughly 90,000 clones, around 81% being singletons. This specimen was peripheral blood, taken from a patient treated with radiotherapy plus ipilimumab. The sequence was obtained from a human donor with non-small cell lung cancer who had a partial response to radiotherapy plus ipilimumab. Some clones in this sample may be carry-over from other donors' samples.

CDR3 protein: CATSRQGGLTTNEKLFF. DNA of the CDR3: TGTGCCACCAGCAGACAGGGGGGTCTTACAACTAATGAAAAACTGTTTTTT. The chain uses TRBV15 and TRBJ1-4, with TRBD1 matching 7 bases. V lost 2 bases and J lost 0; bases outside the gene matches: 6. In germline, CDR1 is LNHNV, CDR2 YYDKDF (reference sequence). The CDR3 runs to 17 residues.